This section outlines one TCR beta chain sequence together with its context. The antigen is undetermined. No cell sorting was done before RNA was extracted from the tissue. More than 3 cm separated this lung sample from the edge of the tumor. Donors were chemotherapy-naive, newly diagnosed lung cancer surgical patients in China, August–November 2014. The library came from three nested PCR rounds adapted from ARM-PCR protocols. TCRdb passed the multiplex PCR reads through MiXCR, listing each CDR3 protein once. This sample carries around 80,000 distinct CDR3 sequences, around 80% of them seen once, and the ten largest clones take approximately 55%. This record comes from a study of tumor and adjacent non-tumor tissue in lung cancer. Looking at the study overall: On average, productive TCRbeta reads reached about 4.17 million per sample. Study results and caveats: TCR diversity was significantly greater in tumor than normal lung tissue. In normal lung, the top 100 clones were significantly more dominant than in tumor.

The sequenced sample was distant non-tumor lung tissue. This TCR derives from a man in his 60s with non-small cell lung cancer.

In nucleotides, the CDR3 is TGTGCCAGCAGTTCCATGGGACTAGCGGGGGGAAATTACTACAATGAGCAGTTCTTC. As protein: CASSSMGLAGGNYYNEQFF. The V and J genes are TRBV28 and TRBJ2-1; TRBD2 matches 15 bases. Losses at the gene ends were 4 bases for V and 3 bases for J; bases not matched to a gene: 10. This CDR3 comprises 19 residues. Germline lookup yields CDR1 MDHEN and CDR2 SYDVKM.